The 20 T cell receptor beta chains presented below share a single source sample, sequenced in a study of blood T cell repertoires in COVID-19. Sequenced by immunoSEQ multiplex PCR; TCRdb stores in-frame clones only, minus some. Among roughly 380,000 clones, approximately 89% were seen once, and the ten largest hold roughly 1.4%. The source material was PBMCs or T cells enriched from blood (not recorded which). The origin of the receptors is a man younger than 45 who had recovered from COVID-19.

This chain connects TRBV11-2 to TRBJ1-2; D may be TRBD1 (5 bases). The V end was cut by 2 bases, the J end by 3 bases, with 13 bases between. This CDR3 has 15 amino acids. CDR1 SGHAT and CDR2 FQNNGV come from the germline V gene. CDR3 amino acids: CASSLLYGQDYGYTF. In DNA form, the CDR3 reads TGTGCCAGCAGCTTATTATACGGACAAGACTATGGCTACACCTTC.

The chain carries TRBV4-1 and TRBJ1-6, with D unclear. Germline loops: CDR1 MGHRA, CDR2 YSYEKL. The CDR3 loop spans 15 amino acids. Trimming stripped 0 bases from V and 5 bases from J, with 8 bases between. CDR3 in DNA: TGCGCCAGCAGCCAAGATGCAGATGATAATTCACCCCTCCACTTT. It translates to CASSQDADDNSPLHF.

V gene TRBV7-2 combines with J gene TRBJ1-6; 7 bases fit TRBD1. Unmatched junction bases numbered 5, after V lost 2 bases and J lost 4 bases. The CDR3 covers 16 residues. The germline V gene encodes CDR1 SGHTA and CDR2 FQGNSA. The CDR3 sequence is CASSLTGAAYNSPLHF. The CDR3 DNA reads TGTGCCAGCAGCTTAACAGGGGCCGCGTATAATTCACCCCTCCACTTT.

This clone was counted a single time. The CDR3 is CASSYSNGGVVDTQYF. CDR3 nucleotide sequence: TGTGCCAGCAGTTACTCGAATGGAGGGGTGGTAGATACGCAGTATTTT. This chain links TRBV6-5 with TRBJ2-3, with TRBD2 as a possible D gene (6 bases). The CDR3 sequence is 16 residues long. With 0 bases removed from V and 5 bases from J, the gap between germline ends came to 15 bases. Germline V gene lookup returns CDR1 MNHEY and CDR2 SVGAGI.

The chain couples TRBV7-9 to TRBJ2-2; D remains unclear. Germline V lookup: CDR1 SEHNR, CDR2 FQNEAQ (reference sequence). CDR3 size: 12 residues. V was pared by 1 base and J by 7 bases, with 4 bases between. DNA of the CDR3: TGTGCCAGCAGCTTAGTGTACGGGGAGCTGTTTTTT. Translating it yields CASSLVYGELFF. The variable domain in full, with the rest retrieved from reference TRBV7-9 and TRBJ2-2, is DTGVSQNPRHKITKRGQNVTFRCDPISEHNRLYWYRQTLGQGPEFLTYFQNEAQLEKSRLLSDRFSAERPKGSFSTLEIQRTEQGDSAMYLCASSLVYGELFFGEGSRLTVL.

This chain connects TRBV4-1 to TRBJ1-5; TRBD1 aligns across 8 bases. V was pared by 4 bases and J by 6 bases, with 5 bases of the junction left unmatched. Looked up from germline, CDR1 is MGHRA and CDR2 is YSYEKL. The CDR3 contains 14 residues. The CDR3 sequence: CASSPKDRVQPQHF. CDR3 bases: TGCGCCAGCAGCCCCAAGGACAGGGTTCAGCCCCAGCATTTT.

V gene TRBV10-2 combines with J gene TRBJ1-3; D is uncertain. Trimming removed 2 bases at V and 0 bases at J, with 11 bases between. The CDR3 is made up of 16 amino acids. Per the germline V gene, CDR1 is WSHSY and CDR2 is SAAADI. The chain's CDR3 is CASSETTVYSGNTIYF. The DNA of the CDR3 is TGCGCCAGCAGTGAGACTACCGTCTACTCTGGAAACACCATATATTTT.

The chain uses TRBV6-5 and TRBJ1-1; a weak D match, TRBD1 (5 bases). The CDR3 spans 15 residues. CDR1 MNHEY and CDR2 SVGAGI come from the germline V gene. Trimming took 2 bases from V and 4 from J, leaving 14 bases between them. The CDR3 spells CASSYLRKGITEAFF. The CDR3 DNA reads TGTGCCAGCAGTTACCTGAGGAAGGGGATCACTGAAGCTTTCTTT.

This sequence joins TRBV5-1 and TRBJ1-5, with 7 bases fitting TRBD1. The V segment lost 0 bases and the J segment 6 bases; nucleotides outside the gene matches: 3. The CDR3 sequence is 14 residues long. Germline CDR1 reads SGHRS; CDR2 reads YFSETQ. Written as DNA, the CDR3 is TGCGCCAGCAGCTTGGTAGGGGGCGGTCAGCCCCAGCATTTT. Amino acids: CASSLVGGGQPQHF.

The CDR3 region is CASRDGTGDEKLFF. CDR3 nucleotide sequence: TGTGCCAGCAGGGACGGGACAGGGGATGAAAAACTGTTTTTT. The chain has TRBV7-9 and TRBJ1-4, with 10 bases lining up with TRBD1. Per germline, CDR1 SEHNR and CDR2 FQNEAQ (reference sequence). The CDR3 loop spans 14 amino acids. V dropped 6 bases and J dropped 6; count of bases not matched to a gene: 4.

The chain carries TRBV18 and TRBJ1-1; TRBD1 aligns across 8 bases. The CDR3 is 14 residues long. The germline V gene encodes CDR1 KGHSH and CDR2 LQKENI. After removal of 3 bases from V and 4 bases from J, the junction contained 4 bases not matched to a gene. The CDR3: CASSPDRVGTEAFF. The DNA for the CDR3 is TGTGCCAGCTCACCGGACAGGGTAGGCACTGAAGCTTTCTTT.

This chain joins TRBV4-1 and TRBJ1-1; D is unresolved. Trimming removed 0 bases at V and 3 bases at J, with 11 bases between. The CDR3 is 15 amino acids. CDR1 is MGHRA, CDR2 YSYEKL, per germline. This CDR3 reads CASSQEGGDYTEAFF. The DNA for the CDR3 is TGCGCCAGCAGCCAAGAGGGAGGAGACTACACTGAAGCTTTCTTT.

This chain connects TRBV15 to TRBJ1-2; perhaps TRBD1 as D (6 bases). There are 15 residues in the CDR3. V was clipped by 1 base and J by 4 bases, with 13 bases between them. Per the germline V gene, CDR1 is LNHNV and CDR2 is YYDKDF (reference sequence). The CDR3 coding sequence is TGTGCCACCAGCAGAGCCGAGCAGGACAGCTATGGCTACACCTTC. Its translation: CATSRAEQDSYGYTF.

This clone was counted between two and nine times. The CDR3 DNA reads TGTGCCAGCAGCCCCGAGCGTACAGGGTTGGGGGATCAGCCCCAGCATTTT. It is translated as CASSPERTGLGDQPQHF. The V gene is TRBV7-9, the J gene TRBJ1-5; D is possibly TRBD1 (6 bases). The CDR3 spans 17 residues. Germline V gives CDR1 SEHNR, CDR2 FQNEAQ (reference sequence). V was trimmed by 5 bases and J by 5 bases, leaving 22 bases between them. The full variable domain, with the rest looked up from reference TRBV7-9 and TRBJ1-5, is DTGVSQNPRHKITKRGQNVTFRCDPISEHNRLYWYRQTLGQGPEFLTYFQNEAQLEKSRLLSDRFSAERPKGSFSTLEIQRTEQGDSAMYLCASSPERTGLGDQPQHFGDGTRLSIL.

Turning to this clone: Different DNA sequences within this sample yield the same CDR3. The chain employs TRBV7-9 and TRBJ2-5; TRBD2 aligns across 13 bases. The V gene end was trimmed by 4 bases and the J gene end by 5 bases; junction bases not matched to a gene: 1. Per the germline V gene, CDR1 is SEHNR and CDR2 is FQNEAQ (reference sequence). The CDR3 sequence is 14 residues long. The DNA of the CDR3 is TGTGCCAGCAGCTCGACTAGCGGGGGGGAGACCCAGTACTTC. Amino acids: CASSSTSGGETQYF.

The table lists this clone with a count of one. The rearrangement joins TRBV30 to TRBJ1-6; 7 bases map to TRBD1. Germline V gives CDR1 GTSNPN, CDR2 SVGIG (reference sequence). The ends lost 2 bases at V and 5 bases at J; junction bases unmatched: 6. The length of the CDR3 is 15 residues. The CDR3 nucleotides read TGTGCCTGGAGTCAGACAGGGCCGAATAATTCACCCCTCCACTTT. Protein: CAWSQTGPNNSPLHF.

This chain links TRBV13 with TRBJ2-3; 9 bases map to TRBD2. This CDR3 region has 15 residues. V was pared by 0 bases and J by 6 bases, with 4 bases of the junction left unmatched. Germline CDR1 reads PRHDT; CDR2 reads FYEKMQ (reference sequence). The CDR3 nucleotides are TGTGCCAGCAGCTTAGGTAGCGGGGGCCGGGATACGCAGTATTTT. This encodes CASSLGSGGRDTQYF.

The chain carries TRBV18 and TRBJ2-7; 10 nucleotides line up with TRBD2. Germline V gene lookup returns CDR1 KGHSH and CDR2 LQKENI. The CDR3 has 15 amino acids. V gave up 3 bases and J gave up 0 bases; unmatched junction bases: 2. This chain's CDR3 is CASSPGTSDSYEQYF. In DNA form, the CDR3 reads TGTGCCAGCTCACCCGGGACTAGCGACTCCTACGAGCAGTACTTC.

This clone appeared a few times. This sequence joins TRBV9 and TRBJ2-1; 14 bases fit TRBD2. CDR1 is SGDLS and CDR2 is YYNGEE in the germline V gene. CDR3 length: 19 amino acids. V shed 5 bases and J 9 bases; nucleotides not matched to a gene: 19. CDR3: CASSATSGGAKPRDFEQFF. The CDR3 DNA is TGTGCCAGCAGTGCGACTAGCGGGGGGGCAAAACCAAGGGATTTTGAGCAGTTCTTC.

This chain links TRBV5-4 with TRBJ2-5, with D perhaps TRBD2 (5 bases). Trimming removed 4 bases from V and 1 base from J, with 14 bases in between. Germline loops: CDR1 SGHNT, CDR2 YYREEE (reference sequence). The CDR3 is 15 residues long. DNA for the CDR3: TGTGCCAGCAGCGGTGGGCCGGAGGTCCAAGAGACCCAGTACTTC. Translation: CASSGGPEVQETQYF.